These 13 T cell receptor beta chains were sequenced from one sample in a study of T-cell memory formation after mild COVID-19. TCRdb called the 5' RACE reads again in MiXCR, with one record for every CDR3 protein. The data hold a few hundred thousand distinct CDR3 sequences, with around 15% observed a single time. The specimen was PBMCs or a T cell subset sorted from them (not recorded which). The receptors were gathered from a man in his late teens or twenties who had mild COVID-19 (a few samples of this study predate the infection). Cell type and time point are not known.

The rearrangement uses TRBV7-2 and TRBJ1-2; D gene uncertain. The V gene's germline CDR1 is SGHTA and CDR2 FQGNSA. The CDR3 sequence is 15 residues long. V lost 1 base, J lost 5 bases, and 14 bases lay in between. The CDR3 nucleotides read TGTGCCAGCAGCTTAGATCGCCAGCCCACGTATGGCTACACCTTC. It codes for CASSLDRQPTYGYTF.

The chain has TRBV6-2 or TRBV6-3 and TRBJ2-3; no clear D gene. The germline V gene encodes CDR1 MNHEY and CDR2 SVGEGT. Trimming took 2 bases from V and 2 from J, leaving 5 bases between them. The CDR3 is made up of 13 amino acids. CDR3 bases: TGTGCCAGCAGTTACCTGTTCACAGATACGCAGTATTTT. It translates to CASSYLFTDTQYF.

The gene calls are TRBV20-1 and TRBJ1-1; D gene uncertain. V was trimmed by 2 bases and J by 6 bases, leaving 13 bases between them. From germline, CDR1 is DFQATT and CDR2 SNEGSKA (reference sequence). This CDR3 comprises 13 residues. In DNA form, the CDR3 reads TGCAGTGCTAGACCCCTCCGAAAGTCTGAAGCTTTCTTT. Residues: CSARPLRKSEAFF.

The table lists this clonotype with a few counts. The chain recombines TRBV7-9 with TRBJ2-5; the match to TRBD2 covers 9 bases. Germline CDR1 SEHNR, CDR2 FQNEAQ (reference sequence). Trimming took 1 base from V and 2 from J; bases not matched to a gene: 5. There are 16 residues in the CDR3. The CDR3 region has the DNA TGTGCCAGCAGCTTAGTAGTAGCGGGGGCTCAAGAGACCCAGTACTTC. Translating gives CASSLVVAGAQETQYF.

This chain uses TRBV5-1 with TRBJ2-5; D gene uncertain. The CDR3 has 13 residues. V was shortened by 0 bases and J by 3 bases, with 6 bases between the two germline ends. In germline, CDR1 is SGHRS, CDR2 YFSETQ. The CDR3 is CASSLGSKETQYF. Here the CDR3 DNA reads TGCGCCAGCAGCTTGGGCAGTAAAGAGACCCAGTACTTC.

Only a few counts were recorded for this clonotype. The CDR3 DNA follows: TGTGCCAGCAGTCGAGGTTATGGACAGTCCATGAACACTGAAGCTTTCTTT. Protein product: CASSRGYGQSMNTEAFF. The V and J genes are TRBV12-3 or TRBV12-4 and TRBJ1-1, with D possibly matching TRBD1 (6 bases). The CDR3 sequence is 17 residues long. V was clipped by 5 bases and J by 0 bases, with 19 bases between them.

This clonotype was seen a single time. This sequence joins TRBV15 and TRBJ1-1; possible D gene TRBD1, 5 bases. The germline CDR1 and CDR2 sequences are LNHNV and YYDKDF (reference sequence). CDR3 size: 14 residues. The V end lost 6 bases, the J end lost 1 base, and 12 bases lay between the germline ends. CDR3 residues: CATSAGRGNTEAFF. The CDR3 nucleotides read TGTGCCACCAGTGCGGGACGGGGGAACACTGAAGCTTTCTTT.

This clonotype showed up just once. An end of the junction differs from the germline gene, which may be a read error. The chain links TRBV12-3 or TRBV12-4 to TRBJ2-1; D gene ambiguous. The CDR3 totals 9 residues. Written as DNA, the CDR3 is TGTGCCAGCATCAAACCCCCGGTTTTC. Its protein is CASIKPPVF.

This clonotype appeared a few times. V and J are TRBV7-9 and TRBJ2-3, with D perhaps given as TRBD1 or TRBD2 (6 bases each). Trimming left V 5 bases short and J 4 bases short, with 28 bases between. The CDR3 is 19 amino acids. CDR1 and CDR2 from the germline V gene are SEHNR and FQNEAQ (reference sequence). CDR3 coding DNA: TGTGCCAGCAGCCCTAGGACAGCTGCCGGGCGGACTACCCCAGATACGCAGTATTTT. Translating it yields CASSPRTAAGRTTPDTQYF.

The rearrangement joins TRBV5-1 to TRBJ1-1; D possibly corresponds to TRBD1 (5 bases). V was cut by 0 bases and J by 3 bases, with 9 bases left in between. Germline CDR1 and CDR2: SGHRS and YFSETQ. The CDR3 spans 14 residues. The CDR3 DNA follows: TGCGCCAGCAGCTTGGCCCCGGGGGACACTGAAGCTTTCTTT. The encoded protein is CASSLAPGDTEAFF.

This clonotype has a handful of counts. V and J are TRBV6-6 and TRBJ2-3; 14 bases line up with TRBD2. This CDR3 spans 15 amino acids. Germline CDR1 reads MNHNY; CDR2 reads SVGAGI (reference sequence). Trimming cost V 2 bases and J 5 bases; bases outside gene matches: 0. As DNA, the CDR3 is TGTGCCAGCAGTTACGGACTAGCGGGGGGAGATACGCAGTATTTT. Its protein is CASSYGLAGGDTQYF.

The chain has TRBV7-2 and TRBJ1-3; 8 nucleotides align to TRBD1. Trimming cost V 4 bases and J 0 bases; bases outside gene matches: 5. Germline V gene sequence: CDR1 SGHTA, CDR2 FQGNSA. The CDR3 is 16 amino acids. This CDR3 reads CASSWRQGSSGNTIYF. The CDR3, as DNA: TGTGCCAGCAGCTGGCGACAGGGGTCCTCTGGAAACACCATATATTTT.

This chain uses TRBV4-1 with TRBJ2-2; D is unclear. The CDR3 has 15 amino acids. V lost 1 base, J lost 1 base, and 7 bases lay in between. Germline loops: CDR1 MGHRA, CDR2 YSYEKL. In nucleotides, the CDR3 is TGCGCCAGCAGCCAAGGGGCAGTGAACACCGGGGAGCTGTTTTTT. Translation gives CASSQGAVNTGELFF.